Listed here are 7 T cell receptor beta chains from one sample, sequenced in a study of blood T cell repertoires in COVID-19. Assay used: immunoSEQ multiplex PCR; TCRdb lists only in-frame clones, some missing. The data show around 250,000 clones, with around 89% seen just once and just over 0.85% held by the top ten. The sequenced material came from PBMCs or T cells enriched from blood (not recorded which). These receptor sequences come from a middle-aged man who had been exposed to COVID-19.

The chain is built from TRBV27 and TRBJ2-7, with 10 bases that match TRBD2. Looked up from germline, CDR1 is MNHEY and CDR2 is SMNVEV (reference sequence). The junction had 4 bases not matched to a gene; V was cut back by 6 bases and J by 5 bases. CDR3 length: 13 residues. This CDR3 reads CASRRAGGDEQYF. In nucleotides, the CDR3 is TGTGCCAGCAGGAGAGCGGGGGGGGACGAGCAGTACTTC.

This rearrangement joins TRBV21-1 to TRBJ2-6; no DNA check was done on the table's D call, TRBD1. TRBV21-1 is classified as a pseudogene. The CDR3 extends over 21 amino acids. CDR3: CASSKLDRQAFPSSGANVLTF. The CDR3 region has the DNA TGTGCCAGCAGCAAATTGGACCGACAGGCCTTCCCGTCCTCTGGGGCCAACGTCCTGACTTTC.

The rearrangement joins TRBV7-9 to TRBJ2-7; possible D gene TRBD2, 7 bases. V gave up 0 bases and J gave up 3 bases, with 12 bases separating them. Germline-derived CDR1 and CDR2 are SEHNR and FQNEAQ (reference sequence). The CDR3 loop spans 15 amino acids. The CDR3, as DNA: TGTGCCAGCAGCTTAGCGGGGGGGCCCGACTACGAGCAGTACTTC. It specifies CASSLAGGPDYEQYF.

The V and J genes are TRBV28 and TRBJ1-1; no clear D gene. V was trimmed by 3 bases and J by 10 bases, leaving 9 bases between them. The CDR3 is 11 amino acids. Per germline, CDR1 MDHEN and CDR2 SYDVKM. The CDR3 loop reads CASSFSSGAFF. DNA for the CDR3: TGTGCCAGCAGTTTTAGTAGCGGAGCTTTCTTT.

The chain recombines TRBV10-3 with TRBJ2-1; D might be TRBD1 (6 bases). V gave up 0 bases and J gave up 3 bases, with 9 bases separating them. This CDR3 spans 15 amino acids. Per germline, CDR1 ENHRY and CDR2 SYGVKD. CDR3 sequence reads: CAISESRGNYNEQFF. The CDR3 nucleotides are TGTGCCATCAGTGAGTCCAGGGGAAACTACAATGAGCAGTTCTTC.

This chain links TRBV3-1 (or the pseudogene TRBV3-2) with TRBJ1-1, with a tentative D call TRBD1 (5 bases). V dropped 6 bases and J dropped 1 base, with 9 bases sitting between them. This CDR3 region has 13 residues. Germline V gene lookup returns CDR1 LGHDT and CDR2 YNNKEL (reference sequence). The CDR3 nucleotides are TGTGCCAGCAGTCGCGGGGGGAACACTGAAGCTTTCTTT. Amino acids: CASSRGGNTEAFF.

The rearrangement joins TRBV5-6 to TRBJ1-4; D is uncertain. Germline assignment: CDR1 SGHDT and CDR2 YYEEEE. The length of the CDR3 is 17 residues. The V end lost 1 base, the J end lost 0 bases, and 13 bases lay between the germline ends. The CDR3 DNA reads TGTGCCAGCAGCTTGTCAACGAGGGCGCCAACTAATGAAAAACTGTTTTTT. It yields the protein CASSLSTRAPTNEKLFF.